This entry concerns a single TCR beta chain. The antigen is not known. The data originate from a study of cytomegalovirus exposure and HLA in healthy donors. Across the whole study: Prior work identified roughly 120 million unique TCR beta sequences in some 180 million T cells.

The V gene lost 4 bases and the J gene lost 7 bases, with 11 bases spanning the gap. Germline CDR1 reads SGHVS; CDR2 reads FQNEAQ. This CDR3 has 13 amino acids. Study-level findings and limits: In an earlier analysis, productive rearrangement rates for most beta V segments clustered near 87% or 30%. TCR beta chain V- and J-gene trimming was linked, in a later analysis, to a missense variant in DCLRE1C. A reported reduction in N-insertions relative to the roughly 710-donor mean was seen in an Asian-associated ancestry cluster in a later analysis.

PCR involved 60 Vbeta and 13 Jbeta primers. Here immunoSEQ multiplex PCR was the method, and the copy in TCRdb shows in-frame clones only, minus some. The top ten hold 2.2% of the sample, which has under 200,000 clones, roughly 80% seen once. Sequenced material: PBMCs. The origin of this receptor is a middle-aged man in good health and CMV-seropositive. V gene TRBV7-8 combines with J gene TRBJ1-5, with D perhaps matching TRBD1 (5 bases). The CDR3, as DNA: TGTGCCAGCAGCTCTGGGGGGTCACAGCCCCAGCATTTT. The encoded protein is CASSSGGSQPQHF. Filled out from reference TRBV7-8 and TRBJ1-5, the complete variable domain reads GAGVSQSPRYKVAKRGQDVALRCDPISGHVSLFWYQQALGQGPEFLTYFQNEAQLDKSGLPSDRFFAERPEGSVSTLKIQRTQQEDSAVYLCASSSGGSQPQHFGDGTRLSIL.